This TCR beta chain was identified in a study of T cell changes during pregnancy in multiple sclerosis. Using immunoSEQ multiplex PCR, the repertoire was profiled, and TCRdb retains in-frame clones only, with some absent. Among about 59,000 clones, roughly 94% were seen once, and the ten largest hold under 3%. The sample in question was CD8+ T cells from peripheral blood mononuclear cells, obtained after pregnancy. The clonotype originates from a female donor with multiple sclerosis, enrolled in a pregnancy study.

The CDR3 here is CSVAGQTSYEQYF. DNA of the CDR3: TGCAGCGTTGCGGGACAGACATCCTACGAGCAGTACTTC. V and J are TRBV29-1 and TRBJ2-7, with TRBD1 matching over 7 bases. The CDR3 contains 13 residues. V shed 4 bases and J 1 base; nucleotides not matched to a gene: 4. Germline CDR1 SQVTM, CDR2 ANQGSEA.